The 27 T cell receptor beta chains listed next were all sequenced from one sample in a study of PD-L1 blockade in urothelial cancer. TCRdb's table, derived via immunoSEQ multiplex PCR, lists solely in-frame clones and lacks some. The data show some 79,000 clones, 82% seen once. The source material was PBMCs, sampled around atezolizumab (anti-PD-L1) treatment. The receptors stem from a man between 65 and 79 years old with urothelial cancer.

As regards this clone: At one boundary the junction diverges from the germline segment, which might be a read error. J is TRBJ1-2 and V is TRBV7-8; no clear D gene. There are 12 residues in the CDR3. The V gene's germline CDR1 is SGHVS and CDR2 FQNEAQ. The CDR3 coding sequence is TGTGCCAGCAGCAGTCCTAATTATGGCTACACCTTC. This encodes CASSSPNYGYTF. Variable domain in full (rest from reference TRBV7-8 and TRBJ1-2): GAGVSQSPRYKVAKRGQDVALRCDPISGHVSLFWYQQALGQGPEFLTYFQNEAQLDKSGLPSDRFFAERPEGSVSTLKIQRTQQEDSAVYLCASSSPNYGYTFGSGTRLTVV.

The V and J genes are TRBV6-1 and TRBJ2-3; 8 bases line up with TRBD2. The CDR3 runs 15 residues. CDR1 MNHNS and CDR2 SASEGT come from the germline V gene. Losses at the gene ends were 4 bases for V and 4 bases for J; bases not matched to a gene: 7. For the CDR3, the DNA is TGTGCCAGCAGTGGCGGACGGCGGGAGGCAGATACGCAGTATTTT. This encodes CASSGGRREADTQYF.

This chain uses TRBV19 with TRBJ2-2, with 9 bases lining up with TRBD2. This CDR3 has 17 residues. Germline V gives CDR1 LNHDA, CDR2 SQIVND (reference sequence). Trimming removed 5 bases from V and 3 bases from J; junction bases left unmatched: 10. CDR3 residues: CASSQLAGLRDTGELFF. Here the CDR3 DNA reads TGTGCCAGTAGTCAGCTAGCGGGATTACGTGACACCGGGGAGCTGTTTTTT.

This clone was seen only a few times. The CDR3 here is CASSQDWQNTEAFF. CDR3 nucleotides: TGTGCCAGCAGCCAAGATTGGCAGAACACTGAAGCTTTCTTT. V gene TRBV14 combines with J gene TRBJ1-1; D remains unclear. CDR3 length: 14 amino acids. The V gene lost 0 bases and the J gene lost 1 base, with 6 bases spanning the gap. The germline gives CDR1 SGHDN, CDR2 FVKESK.

This chain links TRBV6-6 with TRBJ1-2; D is perhaps TRBD1 (6 bases). The length of the CDR3 is 16 residues. The germline V and J ends were trimmed by 2 bases and 1 base, with 14 bases remaining between them. CDR1 is MNHNY and CDR2 is SVGAGI in the germline V gene (reference sequence). As DNA, the CDR3 is TGTGCCAGCAGTTACGGGCGGACAGAGCTTAACTATGGCTACACCTTC. It is translated as CASSYGRTELNYGYTF.

V gene TRBV7-3 combines with J gene TRBJ2-3, with D possibly matching TRBD2 (6 bases). The CDR3 has 17 amino acids. V shed 3 bases and J shed 1 base, with 17 bases lying between them. The V gene's germline CDR1 is SGHTA and CDR2 FQGTGA. CDR3 in amino acids: CASSLSGAGLRTDTQYF. The CDR3 nucleotides read TGTGCCAGCAGCTTGTCCGGAGCGGGTCTCCGCACAGATACGCAGTATTTT.

The CDR3 sequence: CASSDVGTSGHYNEQFF. The CDR3 region has the DNA TGTGCCAGCAGTGACGTGGGAACTAGCGGGCACTACAATGAGCAGTTCTTC. This chain uses TRBV6-4 with TRBJ2-1; 9 bases agree with TRBD2. V trimming: 2 bases; J trimming: 3 bases; junction bases outside the gene matches: 8. CDR1 MRHNA and CDR2 SNTAGT come from the germline V gene. The CDR3 extends over 17 amino acids.

The genes are TRBV6-5 and TRBJ1-1, with D maybe TRBD1 (6 bases). Trimming took 6 bases from V and 4 from J, leaving 12 bases between them. From germline, CDR1 is MNHEY and CDR2 SVGAGI. The CDR3 is 13 residues long. CDR3 coding DNA: TGTGCCAGCAGACGTACAGGGCTCACTGAAGCTTTCTTT. It yields the protein CASRRTGLTEAFF.

The chain combines TRBV7-3 with TRBJ1-1; D might be TRBD1 (6 bases). Germline CDR1 and CDR2: SGHTA and FQGTGA. Trimming took off 0 bases at V and 4 bases at J, with 15 bases between the two ends. The CDR3 sequence is 16 residues long. Written as DNA, the CDR3 is TGTGCCAGCAGCTTAACGAGCGCTAAAGGGGGCACTGAAGCTTTCTTT. Translating gives CASSLTSAKGGTEAFF.

The chain recombines TRBV12-1 with TRBJ2-7; the DNA was not used to check the table's D call, TRBD1. TRBV12-1 is a listed pseudogene. The CDR3 sequence is 13 residues long. CDR3 in DNA: TGTGCCAGCAGCTTTCGCAGGTCCTGGGAGCAGTACTTC. Its protein product is CASSFRRSWEQYF.

This chain uses TRBV6-7 with TRBJ2-7, with 13 bases matching TRBD2. TRBV6-7 is reported as an ORF; its role is uncertain. The trim removed 4 bases at V and 4 bases at J, leaving 10 bases unmatched. The CDR3 has 17 amino acids. CDR3 coding DNA: TGTGCCAGCAGTTCCCGAACCGGGACTAGCGGGGATTACGAGCAGTACTTC. Its protein product is CASSSRTGTSGDYEQYF.

The V gene is TRBV5-1, the J gene TRBJ2-7, with 8 bases fitting TRBD1. The CDR3 spans 14 residues. J lost 1 base, V lost 5 bases, and 5 bases had no gene match. Per germline, CDR1 SGHRS and CDR2 YFSETQ. CDR3 region: CASRQGTGSYEQYF. CDR3 bases: TGCGCCAGCAGACAGGGGACAGGATCCTACGAGCAGTACTTC. Drawing the rest from reference TRBV5-1 and TRBJ2-7, the complete variable domain is KAGVTQTPRYLIKTRGQQVTLSCSPISGHRSVSWYQQTPGQGLQFLFEYFSETQRNKGNFPGRFSGRQFSNSRSEMNVSTLELGDSALYLCASRQGTGSYEQYFGPGTRLTVT.

The V and J genes are TRBV4-3 and TRBJ1-2; D unclear. This CDR3 comprises 15 residues. Looked up from germline, CDR1 is LGHNA and CDR2 is YSLEER. Trimming left V 3 bases short and J 4 bases short, with 15 bases between. CDR3 in DNA: TGCGCCAGCAGCCACTCTCAAACAGAACCCTATGGCTACACCTTC. Protein sequence: CASSHSQTEPYGYTF.

This clone was counted between two and nine times. The chain combines TRBV28 with TRBJ2-6; 9 positions match TRBD2. V shed 5 bases and J 3 bases; nucleotides not matched to a gene: 11. Germline CDR1 MDHEN, CDR2 SYDVKM. CDR3 length: 18 amino acids. CDR3 bases: TGTGCCAGCAGTCCCACTAGCGGGCTAGGGGTTGGGGCCAACGTCCTGACTTTC. Its protein is CASSPTSGLGVGANVLTF. The whole variable domain, filled in from reference TRBV28 and TRBJ2-6, reads DVKVTQSSRYLVKRTGEKVFLECVQDMDHENMFWYRQDPGLGLRLIYFSYDVKMKEKGDIPEGYSVSREKKERFSLILESASTNQTSMYLCASSPTSGLGVGANVLTFGAGSRLTVL.

This chain links TRBV15 with TRBJ1-5; TRBD1 might be the D (6 bases). The CDR3 has 14 amino acids. Trimming pared 0 bases from V and 5 bases from J, leaving 8 bases between. The germline V gene has CDR1 LNHNV and CDR2 YYDKDF (reference sequence). The CDR3 DNA follows: TGTGCCACCAGCAGAGATAGGGGGTATCAGCCCCAGCATTTT. It codes for CATSRDRGYQPQHF.

This clone is a singleton in its sample. The rearrangement links TRBV9 to TRBJ1-1; the match to TRBD1 covers 7 bases. This CDR3 contains 17 residues. J lost 1 base, V lost 4 bases, and 13 bases had no gene match. CDR1 and CDR2 (germline): SGDLS, YYNGEE. CDR3 region: CASSPQTGKLGNTEAFF. CDR3 sequence (DNA): TGTGCCAGCAGCCCCCAGACAGGGAAGTTGGGGAACACTGAAGCTTTCTTT.

The V gene is TRBV29-1, the J gene TRBJ2-1, with a possible D match to TRBD2 (5 bases). Germline CDR1 reads SQVTM; CDR2 reads ANQGSEA. There are 15 residues in the CDR3. V was shortened by 0 bases and J by 9 bases, with 18 bases between the two germline ends. As DNA, the CDR3 is TGCAGCGTTGAAGAATGGACGCGACGGGGTGGTGAGCAGTTCTTC. Translating gives CSVEEWTRRGGEQFF.

The rearrangement links TRBV6-4 to TRBJ2-3; 8 bases match TRBD2. This CDR3 spans 15 amino acids. V lost 6 bases to trimming and J lost 2 bases; unmatched junction nucleotides: 7. Germline loops: CDR1 MRHNA, CDR2 SNTAGT. CDR3 in DNA: TGTGCCAGCAGCCTGACTAGCGTCAACACAGATACGCAGTATTTT. Its translation is CASSLTSVNTDTQYF.

The genes are TRBV15 and TRBJ2-3, with a tentative D call TRBD1 (6 bases). Trimming removed 1 base from V and 2 bases from J, with 16 bases in between. This CDR3 region has 17 residues. Germline-derived CDR1 and CDR2 are LNHNV and YYDKDF (reference sequence). The CDR3 protein is CATSRGPARGLTDTQYF. The CDR3 DNA sequence: TGTGCCACCAGCAGAGGTCCCGCCAGGGGCCTCACAGATACGCAGTATTTT.

This chain connects TRBV18 to TRBJ1-1, with D tentatively TRBD1 (5 bases). This CDR3 has 13 residues. V was pared by 4 bases and J by 4 bases, with 10 bases between. Per the germline V gene, CDR1 is KGHSH and CDR2 is LQKENI. CDR3 nucleotide sequence: TGTGCCAGCTCACAAGACAGTGTCACTGAAGCTTTCTTT. Residues: CASSQDSVTEAFF.

The genes are TRBV15 and TRBJ1-1, with D tentatively TRBD1 (5 bases). The CDR3 spans 17 residues. The germline gives CDR1 LNHNV, CDR2 YYDKDF (reference sequence). The V end lost 2 bases, the J end lost 1 base, and 17 bases lay between the germline ends. Here the CDR3 DNA reads TGTGCCACCAGCAGATTTGACAGACCCGACCCGAACACTGAAGCTTTCTTT. This codes for CATSRFDRPDPNTEAFF.

The chain links TRBV5-6 to TRBJ2-6; 8 bases match TRBD1. CDR3 length: 16 amino acids. The V and J ends lost 4 bases and 2 bases, in that order; junction bases with no gene match: 5. The germline gives CDR1 SGHDT, CDR2 YYEEEE. The CDR3 DNA sequence: TGTGCCAGCAGCAAGACAGGGGTCGCTGGGGCCAACGTCCTGACTTTC. Amino acids: CASSKTGVAGANVLTF.

The chain recombines TRBV14 with TRBJ1-6; TRBD1 matches at 7 bases. In germline, CDR1 is SGHDN, CDR2 FVKESK. J lost 8 bases, V lost 4 bases, and 8 bases had no gene match. The CDR3 extends over 15 amino acids. CDR3 sequence: CASSRRTGGDSPLHF. In nucleotides, the CDR3 is TGTGCCAGCAGCCGTAGGACAGGAGGCGATTCACCCCTCCACTTT.

The chain uses TRBV6-5 and TRBJ1-5, with D possibly matching TRBD1 (5 bases). There are 14 residues in the CDR3. Trimming stripped 0 bases from V and 7 bases from J, with 10 bases between. Germline V gives CDR1 MNHEY, CDR2 SVGAGI. The CDR3 region is CASSYSGKGQPQHF. The CDR3 DNA follows: TGTGCCAGCAGTTACTCGGGAAAGGGGCAGCCCCAGCATTTT.

V usage is TRBV5-1 and J usage is TRBJ2-1; 11 positions agree with TRBD2. In germline, CDR1 is SGHRS, CDR2 YFSETQ. Trimming at V came to 8 bases and at J to 5 bases, leaving 6 bases not matched to a gene. The CDR3 totals 14 residues. CDR3 sequence (DNA): TGCGCCAGTAAGGGACTAGCGGCTGACAATGAGCAGTTCTTC. It encodes CASKGLAADNEQFF.

CDR3 protein: CASSLRQDGEGQYF. The CDR3 bases are TGCGCCAGCAGCTTACGACAGGACGGGGAAGGGCAGTACTTC. This rearrangement joins TRBV5-1 to TRBJ2-7; D is possibly TRBD1 (6 bases). The germline V and J ends were trimmed by 2 bases and 9 bases, with 18 bases remaining between them. Germline V lookup: CDR1 SGHRS, CDR2 YFSETQ. The CDR3 has 14 amino acids.

The chain combines TRBV9 with TRBJ2-7; TRBD1 matches at 7 bases. Germline V CDR1 and CDR2: SGDLS, YYNGEE. The V and J ends lost 3 bases and 2 bases, in that order; junction bases with no gene match: 2. This CDR3 comprises 13 residues. The CDR3 coding sequence is TGTGCCAGCAGCGCCGGGACAGCCTACGAGCAGTACTTC. Translation: CASSAGTAYEQYF.